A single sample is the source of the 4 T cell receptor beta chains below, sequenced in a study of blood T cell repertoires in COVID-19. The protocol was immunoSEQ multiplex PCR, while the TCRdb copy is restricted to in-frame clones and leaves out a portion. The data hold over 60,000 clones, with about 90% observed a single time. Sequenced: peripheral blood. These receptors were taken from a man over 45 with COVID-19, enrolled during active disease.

This chain's CDR3 is CASRRERYNEQFF. CDR3 DNA: TGTGCCAGCAGACGGGAGCGCTACAATGAGCAGTTCTTC. The V and J genes are TRBV6-6 and TRBJ2-1, with D perhaps TRBD2 (6 bases). CDR1 is MNHNY and CDR2 is SVGAGI in the germline V gene (reference sequence). The CDR3 loop spans 13 amino acids. Deletions cut 6 bases from V and 3 bases from J, with 9 bases between.

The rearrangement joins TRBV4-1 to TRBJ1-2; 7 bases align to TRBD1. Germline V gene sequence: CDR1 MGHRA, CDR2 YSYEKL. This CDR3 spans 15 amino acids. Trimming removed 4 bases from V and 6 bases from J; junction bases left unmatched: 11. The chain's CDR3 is CASSPRLQGKDGYTF. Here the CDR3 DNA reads TGCGCCAGCAGCCCCAGGTTACAGGGGAAGGATGGCTACACCTTC.

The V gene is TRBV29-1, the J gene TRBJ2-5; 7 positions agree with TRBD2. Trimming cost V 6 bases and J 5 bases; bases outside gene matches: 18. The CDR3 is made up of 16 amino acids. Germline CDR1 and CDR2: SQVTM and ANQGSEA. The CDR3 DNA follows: TGCAGCGTCCTATGGGGGGGAGGGCCTCTTACGGAGACCCAGTACTTC. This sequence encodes CSVLWGGGPLTETQYF. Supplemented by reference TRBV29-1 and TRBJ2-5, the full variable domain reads SAVISQKPSRDICQRGTSLTIQCQVDSQVTMMFWYRQQPGQSLTLIATANQGSEATYESGFVIDKFPISRPNLTFSTLTVSNMSPEDSSIYLCSVLWGGGPLTETQYFGPGTRLLVL.

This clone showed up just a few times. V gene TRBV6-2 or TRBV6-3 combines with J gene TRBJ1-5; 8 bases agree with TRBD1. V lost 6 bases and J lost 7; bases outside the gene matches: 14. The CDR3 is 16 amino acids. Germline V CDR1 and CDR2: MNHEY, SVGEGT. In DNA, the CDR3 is TGTGCCAGCAGCCATTCCCTCGACAGGGGAAACCAGCCCCAGCATTTT. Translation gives CASSHSLDRGNQPQHF.